These T cell receptor beta chains were read from a single sample in a study of blood T cell repertoires in COVID-19. Using immunoSEQ multiplex PCR, the repertoire was profiled, and TCRdb retains in-frame clones only, with some absent. The sample lists roughly 230,000 clones, 80% to 90% occurring once. The sample comprised PBMCs or T cells enriched from blood (not recorded which). These receptors came from a woman between 50 and 59 years old who had been exposed to COVID-19. The CDR3 runs from the conserved cysteine through the conserved F or W. The D gene is left open where the match is weak. Size tells how often a clone was seen (once, few, many) or the class of an expanded clone, and some rows leave it out.

TRBV7-9	TRBJ1-2	TRBD1	NA	CASSLAQTGFGYHGYTF	TGTGCCAGCAGCTTGGCCCAGACAGGGTTCGGCTATCATGGCTACACCTTC
TRBV11-3	TRBJ2-1	TRBD1	NA	CASSLRTGGMNNEQFF	TGTGCCAGCAGCTTACGTACAGGGGGGATGAACAATGAGCAGTTCTTC
TRBV6-5	TRBJ2-7	TRBD1	NA	CASSLGQGAYEQYF	TGTGCCAGCAGTCTCGGACAGGGGGCCTACGAGCAGTACTTC
TRBV6-1	TRBJ2-7	NA	once	CASSDGRGYEQYF	TGTGCCAGCAGTGATGGAAGGGGTTACGAGCAGTACTTC
TRBV10-2	TRBJ2-1	TRBD2	NA	CASSGDSGGVLGNEQFF	TGCGCCAGCAGTGGAGATAGCGGGGGGGTCTTGGGGAATGAGCAGTTCTTC
TRBV6-5	TRBJ1-5	NA	NA	CASSYGGQPQHF	TGTGCCAGCAGTTACGGGGGCCAGCCCCAGCATTTT
TRBV13	TRBJ1-1	NA	NA	CASTTTRKASEAFF	TGTGCCAGCACCACGACACGGAAGGCCAGTGAAGCTTTCTTT
TRBV6-1	TRBJ1-6	NA	NA	CASSLEGRLHF	TGTGCCAGCAGTTTGGAGGGGCGTCTCCACTTT
TRBV18	TRBJ2-1	NA	NA	CASSESQGTEQFF	TGTGCCAGCTCAGAATCGCAGGGGACTGAGCAGTTCTTC
TRBV6-1	TRBJ1-1	TRBD1	NA	CASSDTGGVEAFF	TGTGCCAGCAGTGACACAGGGGGAGTGGAAGCTTTCTTT
TRBV11-2	TRBJ1-1	NA	NA	CASSLALRDTEAFF	TGTGCCAGCAGCTTAGCTCTCAGGGACACTGAAGCTTTCTTT
TRBV9	TRBJ2-7	NA	NA	CASSETGRGSEQYF	TGTGCCAGCAGCGAGACAGGCCGGGGATCCGAGCAGTACTTC
TRBV27	TRBJ1-1	TRBD1	once	CASRNRGLGTEAFF	TGTGCCAGCAGGAACAGGGGCTTGGGCACTGAAGCTTTCTTT
TRBV11-2	TRBJ2-5	TRBD2	NA	CASSQTSGQETQYF	TGTGCCAGCAGCCAGACTAGCGGACAAGAGACCCAGTACTTC
TRBV6-1	TRBJ1-2	NA	once	CASSETAGFSGYTF	TGTGCCAGCAGTGAAACGGCAGGGTTTTCTGGCTACACCTTC
TRBV5-1	TRBJ1-2	NA	NA	CASSLGADGYGYTF	TGCGCCAGCAGCTTGGGGGCTGACGGCTATGGCTACACCTTC
TRBV5-4	TRBJ2-2	TRBD2	NA	CASSNGGTNTGELFF	TGTGCCAGCAGCAACGGGGGGACGAACACCGGGGAGCTGTTTTTT
TRBV24-1	TRBJ2-4	NA	once	CATSDPRGGGSIQYF	TGTGCCACCAGTGATCCTAGGGGAGGGGGGAGCATTCAGTACTTC
TRBV24-1	TRBJ1-2	NA	NA	CATSDADRVYGYTF	TGTGCCACCAGTGATGCCGACAGAGTCTATGGCTACACCTTC
TRBV19	TRBJ1-1	NA	NA	CASNRGLNTEAFF	TGTGCCAGTAACCGAGGGTTGAACACTGAAGCTTTCTTT
TRBV12-5	TRBJ1-2	TRBD1	NA	CASGLSGQGPGGYTF	TGTGCTAGTGGTTTGTCTGGACAGGGCCCGGGGGGCTACACCTTC
TRBV3-1/TRBV3-2	TRBJ1-1	NA	NA	CASSGTQGNEAFF	TGTGCCAGCAGCGGGACCCAGGGGAATGAAGCTTTCTTT
TRBV6-4	TRBJ1-5	TRBD1	NA	CASSSTGDPGQPQHF	TGTGCCAGCAGCTCCACAGGGGATCCCGGTCAGCCCCAGCATTTT
TRBV28	TRBJ2-1	NA	few	CASSFGLATRSYNEQFF	TGTGCCAGCAGTTTCGGGCTAGCCACTAGATCCTACAATGAGCAGTTCTTC
TRBV18	TRBJ2-5	TRBD2	NA	CASSSQGGETQYF	TGTGCCAGCTCATCTCAGGGAGGGGAGACCCAGTACTTC
TRBV18	TRBJ2-5	NA	NA	CASSLAAETQYF	TGTGCCAGCTCACTTGCAGCGGAGACCCAGTACTTC
TRBV28	TRBJ2-7	TRBD2	NA	CASSSIPSGGYEQYF	TGTGCCAGCAGCTCAATCCCGAGCGGGGGATACGAGCAGTACTTC
TRBV29-1	TRBJ1-2	NA	NA	CSARGAGLGYTF	TGCAGCGCTCGGGGAGCAGGCCTTGGCTACACCTTC
TRBV11-3	TRBJ2-1	TRBD2	NA	CASSQLSGGYINRPQFF	TGTGCCAGCAGTCAATTAAGCGGGGGGTATATTAATCGGCCGCAGTTCTTC
TRBV9	TRBJ2-5	TRBD2	NA	CASSPGLVWETQYF	TGTGCCAGCAGCCCCGGACTAGTTTGGGAGACCCAGTACTTC
TRBV28	TRBJ1-6	TRBD1	NA	CASSLGQAGTLHF	TGTGCCAGCAGTTTAGGACAGGCCGGCACCCTCCACTTT
TRBV12-3/TRBV12-4	TRBJ1-1	NA	NA	CASRIRGGEPAFF	TGTGCCAGCCGCATACGAGGGGGGGAACCAGCTTTCTTT
TRBV24-1	TRBJ2-5	NA	NA	CATSDSLLGGETQYF	TGTGCCACCAGTGATTCCCTTCTGGGGGGAGAGACCCAGTACTTC
TRBV27	TRBJ2-5	NA	NA	CASSFQGLETQYF	TGTGCCAGCAGTTTCCAGGGTTTGGAGACCCAGTACTTC
TRBV7-2	TRBJ1-1	NA	NA	CASSYTGTEAFF	TGTGCCAGCAGTTATACGGGGACTGAAGCTTTCTTT
TRBV27	TRBJ1-4	TRBD1	NA	CASSQPGQLSHEKLFF	TGTGCCAGCAGTCAACCGGGACAGCTCTCGCATGAAAAACTGTTTTTT
TRBV19	TRBJ2-5	NA	NA	CASSMRPRGGRETQYF	TGTGCCAGTAGTATGCGTCCCAGGGGCGGAAGAGAGACCCAGTACTTC
TRBV5-1	TRBJ1-1	NA	once	CASSLELGMNTEAFF	TGCGCCAGCAGCTTGGAACTGGGCATGAACACTGAAGCTTTCTTT
TRBV7-2	TRBJ1-1	TRBD1	NA	CASSLGGQGFNTEAFF	TGTGCCAGCAGCTTGGGGGGACAGGGCTTCAACACTGAAGCTTTCTTT
TRBV2	TRBJ1-2	NA	NA	CASSGTQELYYGYTF	TGTGCCAGCAGTGGAACCCAAGAACTTTACTATGGCTACACCTTC
TRBV5-1	TRBJ2-7	TRBD2	NA	CASSRERGRSEQYF	TGCGCCAGCAGCCGAGAGCGGGGCAGGAGCGAGCAGTACTTC
TRBV7-2	TRBJ2-1	TRBD2	few	CASSPSRGGRNEQFF	TGTGCCAGCAGCCCCAGTCGGGGGGGAAGGAATGAGCAGTTCTTC
TRBV19	TRBJ1-1	NA	NA	CASSGGKGQLNTEAFF	TGTGCCAGTAGTGGGGGAAAGGGACAATTGAACACTGAAGCTTTCTTT
TRBV29-1	TRBJ2-7	TRBD1	NA	CSVAPTGGYEQYF	TGCAGCGTTGCGCCTACAGGGGGCTACGAGCAGTACTTC
TRBV30	TRBJ2-3	TRBD1	once	CAWSSLGQKADTQYF	TGTGCCTGGAGTTCCCTGGGACAGAAGGCAGATACGCAGTATTTT
TRBV18	TRBJ2-5	NA	NA	CASSPGGAMKTQYF	TGTGCCAGCTCACCAGGGGGGGCGATGAAGACCCAGTACTTC
TRBV6-1	TRBJ1-3	NA	NA	CASSEGGSWYTIYF	TGTGCCAGCAGTGAAGGGGGCTCGTGGTACACCATATATTTT
TRBV3-1/TRBV3-2	TRBJ2-1	NA	once	CASSRPAGKTMFF	TGTGCCAGCAGCCGCCCAGCGGGCAAAACAATGTTCTTC
TRBV6-5	TRBJ1-1	NA	NA	CASSRTANTEAFF	TGTGCCAGCAGTCGGACAGCGAACACTGAAGCTTTCTTT
TRBV9	TRBJ1-1	TRBD1	once	CASSRQGGTEAFF	TGTGCCAGCAGCCGACAGGGTGGGACTGAAGCTTTCTTT